The 6 T cell receptor beta chains given below trace back to one sample, sequenced in a study of naive and memory T cell subsets. Ligated cDNA underwent four rounds of PCR with nested alpha and beta constant region primers and SP2. A single record per CDR3 protein comes from TCRdb applying MiXCR to the 5' RACE reads. The sample contains tens of thousands of distinct CDR3 sequences, approximately 8% of which appear only once. An oligonucleotide containing a UMI was ligated to the 3' end of TCR cDNA. These receptors originate from a female donor in good health.

This clonotype was seen many times. The J gene is TRBJ1-5, the V gene TRBV20-1; D may be TRBD1 (5 bases). The CDR3 has 13 residues. The V gene's germline CDR1 is DFQATT and CDR2 SNEGSKA (reference sequence). Deletions cut 3 bases from V and 6 bases from J, with 12 bases between. The CDR3 sequence is CSASMGVGQPQHF. For the CDR3, the DNA is TGCAGTGCTAGTATGGGGGTCGGTCAGCCCCAGCATTTT.

The chain couples TRBV29-1 to TRBJ2-7, with 11 bases aligning to TRBD1. Germline-derived CDR1 and CDR2 are SQVTM and ANQGSEA. The CDR3 sequence is 15 residues long. The J segment lost 1 base and the V segment lost 6 bases, leaving 8 bases of the junction unmatched. Written as DNA, the CDR3 is TGCAGCGTAGATACGGGACAGGGGGTATCCTACGAGCAGTACTTC. This codes for CSVDTGQGVSYEQYF.

Worth noting for this clonotype: A single base separates this from a much larger clone, so it may be a read error. The V gene is TRBV5-5, the J gene TRBJ1-6; unclear D gene. The CDR3 has 12 residues. Germline CDR1 SGHKS, CDR2 YYEKEE (reference sequence). In nucleotides, the CDR3 is TGTGCCGGCAGCTCGCATAATTCACCCCTCCACTTT. Translation gives CAGSSHNSPLHF.

This clonotype appeared many times. The chain employs TRBV11-2 and TRBJ2-7; D possibly corresponds to TRBD2 (5 bases). CDR3 length: 13 residues. V was cut by 3 bases and J by 6 bases, with 12 bases left in between. Germline V gives CDR1 SGHAT, CDR2 FQNNGV. Here the CDR3 DNA reads TGTGCCAGCAGCTTGGGCCTCGAGGGCGAGCAGTACTTC. Protein product: CASSLGLEGEQYF.

This clonotype was counted at least ten times. The chain combines TRBV11-3 with TRBJ1-5; no firm D call. The germline V and J ends were trimmed by 5 bases and 3 bases, with 8 bases remaining between them. In germline, CDR1 is SGHNT, CDR2 YENEEA. There are 13 residues in the CDR3. The CDR3 here is CASSQTLNQPQHF. The CDR3 bases are TGTGCCAGCAGCCAGACTCTCAATCAGCCCCAGCATTTT.

The chain has TRBV20-1 and TRBJ1-5, with TRBD1 matching over 12 bases. The CDR3 covers 17 residues. V trimming: 6 bases; J trimming: 1 base; junction bases outside the gene matches: 10. Germline CDR1 and CDR2: DFQATT and SNEGSKA (reference sequence). The CDR3 sequence is CSALTGTGGTSNQPQHF. Written as DNA, the CDR3 is TGCAGTGCCCTAACCGGGACAGGGGGCACGAGCAATCAGCCCCAGCATTTT.